Sequencing of this TCR beta chain was carried out in a study of OX40 agonist ivuxolimab in advanced cancers. Overall study: Treatment of patients was with ivuxolimab, an agonistic anti-OX40 (CD134) antibody. Cancers in dose escalation were hepatocellular, melanoma, renal cell and head and neck. Subjects had a mean age of roughly 60 years, with a range of 23 to 79; roughly 80% were male. Findings of the study overall: In CD8+ T cells, expanded clones were on average more numerous than in CD4+.

A note on this clone: Its matching antigen is unknown.

Clones were sequenced by immunoSEQ multiplex PCR, and TCRdb holds only the in-frame ones, with some missing. Here the sample spans around 48,000 clones, about 85% being singletons. This clonotype was obtained from an adult with an advanced solid tumor such as melanoma, head and neck, liver or kidney cancer. Sequenced here: CD4+ or CD8+ T cells sorted from blood, sampled in a trial of the OX40 agonist ivuxolimab.

CDR3 region: CATSRGKNQETQYF. In DNA form, the CDR3 reads TGTGCCACCAGCAGGGGGAAGAACCAAGAGACCCAGTACTTC. The chain joins TRBV15 to TRBJ2-5; D is unclear. Trimming took 3 bases from V and 0 from J, leaving 8 bases between them. CDR3 size: 14 residues. Germline CDR1 LNHNV, CDR2 YYDKDF (reference sequence).